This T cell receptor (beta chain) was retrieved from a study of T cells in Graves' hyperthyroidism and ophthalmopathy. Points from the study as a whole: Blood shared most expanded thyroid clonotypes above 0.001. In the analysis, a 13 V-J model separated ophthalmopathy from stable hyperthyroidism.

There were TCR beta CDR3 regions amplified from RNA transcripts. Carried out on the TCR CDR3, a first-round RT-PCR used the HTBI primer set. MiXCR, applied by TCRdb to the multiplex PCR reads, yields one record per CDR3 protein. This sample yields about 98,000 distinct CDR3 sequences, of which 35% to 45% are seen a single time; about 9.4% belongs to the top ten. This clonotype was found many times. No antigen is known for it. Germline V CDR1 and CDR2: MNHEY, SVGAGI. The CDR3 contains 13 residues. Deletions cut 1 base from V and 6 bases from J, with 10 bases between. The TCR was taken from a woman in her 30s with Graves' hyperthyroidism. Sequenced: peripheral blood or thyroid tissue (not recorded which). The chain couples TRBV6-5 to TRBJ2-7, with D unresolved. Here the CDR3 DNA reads TGTGCCAGCAGTTACTGGAGAGATGGCGAGCAGTACTTC. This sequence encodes CASSYWRDGEQYF.